This TCR beta chain was sequenced in a study of regulatory T cells in long-lasting Graves disease. This clonotype has at least ten counts. Indicated time point: persistent/refractory GD, antithyroid drugs over 5 years with positive TRAb. Researchers made the TCR library from RNA that was extracted from PBMCs. As a group, patients came from one endocrinology department in Xi'an, China. For TCR beta, libraries came from iRepertoire HTBI primers and Arm-PCR of CDR3 regions. A single record per CDR3 protein comes from TCRdb applying MiXCR to the multiplex PCR reads. The table includes about 290,000 distinct CDR3 sequences, 20% to 25% detected once. Germline CDR1 and CDR2: MNHEY and SMNVEV (reference sequence). V dropped 4 bases and J dropped 3; count of bases not matched to a gene: 3. This CDR3 comprises 13 residues.

The chain combines TRBV27 with TRBJ2-7; 7 nucleotides match TRBD1. The source is a female donor with Graves disease. Source: peripheral blood mononuclear cells (PBMCs), taken when the disease was refractory, from a patient treated with antithyroid drugs. In DNA, the CDR3 is TGTGCCAGCAGTTACCGGGACAGCTACGAGCAGTACTTC. Its protein product is CASSYRDSYEQYF.